The 17 T cell receptor beta chains below all came from one sample that was sequenced in a study of T cells in Graves' hyperthyroidism and ophthalmopathy. Authors of the study amplified TCR beta CDR3 regions from RNA transcripts. Carried out on the TCR CDR3, a first-round RT-PCR used the HTBI primer set. One entry per CDR3 protein results from TCRdb running MiXCR on the multiplex PCR reads. The sample lists under 400,000 distinct CDR3 sequences, approximately 14% occurring once. Material: blood. The receptors were gathered from a young woman with Graves' hyperthyroidism that later progressed to Graves' ophthalmopathy.

The rearrangement links TRBV5-4 to TRBJ2-5, with D perhaps TRBD1 (6 bases). The CDR3 contains 14 residues. The V and J ends lost 2 bases and 3 bases respectively, with 11 bases between them. The germline CDR1 and CDR2 sequences are SGHNT and YYREEE (reference sequence). The CDR3 nucleotides are TGTGCCAGCAGCTTAAGGGACACCAAAGAGACCCAGTACTTC. This gives the protein CASSLRDTKETQYF.

At least ten counts were recorded for this clonotype. The J gene is TRBJ2-7, the V gene TRBV28, with D perhaps TRBD1 (5 bases). CDR3 length: 14 residues. The V gene lost 5 bases and the J gene lost 2 bases, with 13 bases spanning the gap. CDR1 and CDR2 (germline): MDHEN, SYDVKM. CDR3 protein: CASSRTLTTYEQYF. The DNA for the CDR3 is TGTGCCAGCAGTCGGACACTGACCACCTACGAGCAGTACTTC.

This clonotype was counted many times. V is TRBV28 and J is TRBJ1-4; 12 positions agree with TRBD1. CDR1 and CDR2 (germline): MDHEN, SYDVKM. CDR3 length: 21 residues. V was clipped by 5 bases and J by 6 bases; unmatched bases: 22. This chain's CDR3 is CASSILTSGQGAVPSHEKLFF. The CDR3 DNA reads TGTGCCAGCAGTATCCTAACCTCGGGACAGGGGGCGGTCCCCTCCCATGAAAAACTGTTTTTT.

This clonotype was observed at least ten times. CDR3 sequence reads: CASSLVAGDYGYEQYF. As DNA, the CDR3 is TGTGCCAGCAGCTTAGTGGCGGGGGACTATGGGTACGAGCAGTACTTC. The chain joins TRBV7-2 to TRBJ2-7, with 7 bases that match TRBD2. The germline V gene has CDR1 SGHTA and CDR2 FQGNSA. CDR3 length: 16 residues. J gave up 4 bases and V 1 base, and 10 bases lay outside the gene matches.

The rearrangement joins TRBV20-1 to TRBJ1-2; D is unclear. V was trimmed by 3 bases and J by 4 bases, leaving 6 bases between them. There are 11 residues in the CDR3. From germline, CDR1 is DFQATT and CDR2 SNEGSKA (reference sequence). CDR3 bases: TGCAGTGCTAGTCGGCGCTATGGCTACACCTTC. It yields the protein CSASRRYGYTF.

This chain links TRBV4-3 with TRBJ2-1; TRBD2 might be the D (5 bases). Germline CDR1 LGHNA, CDR2 YSLEER. The CDR3 spans 15 residues. Trimming shortened V by 1 base and J by 3 bases, and 10 bases separated the two germline ends. The CDR3 sequence is CASSQAPADYNEQFF. The CDR3 DNA reads as TGCGCCAGCAGCCAAGCCCCAGCGGACTACAATGAGCAGTTCTTC.

Note on this clonotype: A read error may produce the germline difference seen at one junction end. J is TRBJ1-5 and V is TRBV27, with 8 bases that match TRBD1. This CDR3 is 17 amino acids long. Germline loops: CDR1 MNHEY, CDR2 SMNVEV (reference sequence). CDR3 protein: CASSLSATGGGNLPQHF. The CDR3 region has the DNA TGTGCCAGCAGTTTATCCGCCACAGGGGGGGGCAATCTGCCCCAGCATTTT.

Concerning this clonotype itself: This could be a read error, since a much larger clone is one nucleotide away. The chain carries TRBV20-1 and TRBJ2-5; D unresolved. The CDR3 covers 14 residues. Germline V lookup: CDR1 DFQATT, CDR2 SNEGSKA (reference sequence). This CDR3 reads CSAREGRYQQTQYF. The CDR3 bases are TGCAGTGCTAGAGAGGGCAGGTACCAACAGACCCAGTACTTC.

This clonotype has at least ten counts. This rearrangement joins TRBV27 to TRBJ1-5; D might be TRBD1 (5 bases). Looked up from germline, CDR1 is MNHEY and CDR2 is SMNVEV (reference sequence). V gave up 1 base and J gave up 1 base, with 11 bases separating them. The CDR3 consists of 16 residues. For the CDR3, the DNA is TGTGCCAGCAGTTTATTTGGCAGGGTGAGCAATCAGCCCCAGCATTTT. Translation: CASSLFGRVSNQPQHF.

This clonotype was counted many times. The V and J genes are TRBV27 and TRBJ2-5; no definite D call. The length of the CDR3 is 14 residues. V was shortened by 2 bases and J by 1 base, with 8 bases between the two germline ends. Germline-derived CDR1 and CDR2 are MNHEY and SMNVEV (reference sequence). CDR3 nucleotide sequence: TGTGCCAGCAGTTTAGCCCCTAGCCAAGAGACCCAGTACTTC. Its translation: CASSLAPSQETQYF.

At least ten counts were recorded for this clonotype. The V call is TRBV20-1, the J call TRBJ1-1; D not certain. This CDR3 contains 12 residues. The germline CDR1 and CDR2 sequences are DFQATT and SNEGSKA (reference sequence). The germline V and J ends were trimmed by 3 bases and 6 bases, with 11 bases remaining between them. The CDR3 coding sequence is TGCAGTGCTAGCCGAGGAAAGGCTGAAGCTTTCTTT. Translation gives CSASRGKAEAFF.

Concerning this clonotype itself: This sequence may be a read error, since a much larger clone differs from it by one base. V and J are TRBV7-2 and TRBJ2-7, with D perhaps being TRBD1 or TRBD2 (6 bases each). Germline V CDR1 and CDR2: SGHTA, FQGNSA. The CDR3 has 15 amino acids. This CDR3 is CASSWEDRGAYEQCF. In nucleotides, the CDR3 is TGTGCCAGCAGCTGGGAGGACAGAGGGGCCTACGAGCAGTGCTTC.

The gene calls are TRBV19 and TRBJ1-1, with D possibly being TRBD1 (5 bases). The CDR3 totals 15 residues. Trimming pared 1 base from V and 7 bases from J, leaving 16 bases between. CDR1 is LNHDA and CDR2 is SQIVND in the germline V gene (reference sequence). CDR3 sequence (DNA): TGTGCCAGTAGTATAGTACAGGACCTTCGGAATGAAGCTTTCTTT. This encodes CASSIVQDLRNEAFF.

The chain combines TRBV6-5 with TRBJ2-7; D may be TRBD1 (6 bases). Trimming stripped 3 bases from V and 1 base from J, with 10 bases between. The CDR3 has 14 residues. Germline CDR1 and CDR2: MNHEY and SVGAGI. The chain's CDR3 is CASSYGGASYEQYF. CDR3 DNA: TGTGCCAGCAGTTATGGGGGCGCATCCTACGAGCAGTACTTC.

V is TRBV9 and J is TRBJ2-3, with 10 bases identical to TRBD2. V gave up 0 bases and J gave up 5 bases; unmatched junction bases: 3. Germline V lookup: CDR1 SGDLS, CDR2 YYNGEE. This CDR3 has 15 residues. The CDR3 DNA sequence: TGTGCCAGCAGCGTAGATTGGACTAGCGGAGATACGCAGTATTTT. It encodes CASSVDWTSGDTQYF.

This clonotype was counted at least ten times. The rearrangement uses TRBV28 and TRBJ2-1; 9 positions match TRBD1. The V segment lost 3 bases and the J segment 6 bases; nucleotides outside the gene matches: 9. This CDR3 has 16 residues. Per germline, CDR1 MDHEN and CDR2 SYDVKM. CDR3 loop: CASSLAGTGRLNEQFF. CDR3 nucleotide sequence: TGTGCCAGCAGTTTGGCCGGGACAGGGAGGCTCAATGAGCAGTTCTTC.

This clonotype was detected many times. The J gene is TRBJ2-7, the V gene TRBV10-3; possible D gene TRBD2, 6 bases. Germline V lookup: CDR1 ENHRY, CDR2 SYGVKD. This CDR3 contains 12 residues. V gave up 10 bases and J gave up 6 bases, with 16 bases separating them. Here the CDR3 reads CATQGGVGEQYF. CDR3 sequence (DNA): TGTGCCACCCAGGGAGGAGTGGGCGAGCAGTACTTC.